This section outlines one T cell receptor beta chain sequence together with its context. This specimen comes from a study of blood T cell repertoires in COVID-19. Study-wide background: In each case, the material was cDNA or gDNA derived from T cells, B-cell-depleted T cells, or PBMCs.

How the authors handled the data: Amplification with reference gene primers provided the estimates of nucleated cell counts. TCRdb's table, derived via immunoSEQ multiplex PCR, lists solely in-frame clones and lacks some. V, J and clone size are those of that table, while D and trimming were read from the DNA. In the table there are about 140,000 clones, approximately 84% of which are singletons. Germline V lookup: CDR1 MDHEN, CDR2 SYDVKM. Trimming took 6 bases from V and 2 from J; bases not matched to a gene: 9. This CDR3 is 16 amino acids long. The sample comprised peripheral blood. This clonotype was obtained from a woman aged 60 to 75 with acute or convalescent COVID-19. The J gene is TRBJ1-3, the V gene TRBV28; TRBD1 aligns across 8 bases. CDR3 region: CASSLAGGQAGNTIYF. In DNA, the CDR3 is TGTGCCAGCAGCCTCGCAGGGGGACAGGCTGGAAACACCATATATTTT.